The 27 T cell receptor beta chains given below trace back to one sample, sequenced in a study of blood T cell repertoires in COVID-19 (TCRdb year 2020). The library was produced with the immunoSEQ multiplex PCR assay. TCRdb carries this immuneACCESS record with in-frame sequences only. Its versions omit some clonotypes, under half of them owing to an unresolved V gene in the studies checked, with the rest unexplained. For this sample the table gives under 200,000 clones, of which about 80% were detected only once. 9.5% to 12% of the sample is in the top ten clones. The sequenced sample consisted of PBMCs or T cells enriched from blood (not recorded which). Receptors were obtained from a man over 45 who had recovered from COVID-19.

In this sample, this clone turned up once. The chain is built from TRBV7-8 and TRBJ2-3; possibly TRBD2 for D (5 bases). CDR3 length: 17 residues. Trimming removed 5 bases from V and 3 bases from J, with 21 bases in between. The V gene's germline CDR1 is SGHVS and CDR2 FQNEAQ. The CDR3 sequence is CASSVTGLRRRTDTQYF. The CDR3 nucleotides read TGTGCCAGCAGCGTCACGGGCCTCCGGAGGAGGACAGATACGCAGTATTTT.

This chain uses TRBV11-3 with TRBJ1-1; possible D gene TRBD1, 6 bases. The CDR3 extends over 15 amino acids. Trimming removed 3 bases from V and 1 base from J, with 12 bases in between. Germline V gives CDR1 SGHNT, CDR2 YENEEA. CDR3 amino acids: CASSLDQGRNTEAFF. The CDR3 DNA follows: TGTGCCAGCAGCTTGGATCAGGGGCGGAACACTGAAGCTTTCTTT.

This clone was counted only a few times. The chain links TRBV5-1 to TRBJ1-2; 8 bases match TRBD1. J gave up 6 bases and V 0 bases, and 4 bases lay outside the gene matches. Per the germline V gene, CDR1 is SGHRS and CDR2 is YFSETQ. The CDR3 covers 14 residues. The CDR3 spells CASSLGGTGDGYTF. Written as DNA, the CDR3 is TGCGCCAGCAGCTTGGGCGGGACAGGTGATGGCTACACCTTC.

The chain links TRBV27 to TRBJ1-1; TRBD1 matches at 12 bases. Germline CDR1 and CDR2: MNHEY and SMNVEV (reference sequence). This CDR3 has 17 amino acids. V dropped 3 bases and J dropped 3; count of bases not matched to a gene: 8. In DNA form, the CDR3 reads TGTGCCAGCAGTTTCCTCCGGGACAGGGGGCGGGACACTGAAGCTTTCTTT. Its translation is CASSFLRDRGRDTEAFF.

A few counts support this clone. At one end the junction does not follow the germline gene, possibly because of a read error. CDR3 in amino acids: CASSLAGVTGELFF. In DNA form, the CDR3 reads TGTGCCAGCAGCCTAGCGGGAGTCACCGGGGAGCTGTTTTTT. V is TRBV7-2 and J is TRBJ2-2; 10 positions match TRBD2. Per the germline V gene, CDR1 is SGHTA and CDR2 is FQGNSA. CDR3 length: 14 amino acids. Drawing the rest from reference TRBV7-2 and TRBJ2-2, the complete variable domain is GAGVSQSPSNKVTEKGKDVELRCDPISGHTALYWYRQSLGQGLEFLIYFQGNSAPDKSGLPSDRFSAERTGGSVSTLTIQRTQQEDSAVYLCASSLAGVTGELFFGEGSRLTVL.

The chain couples TRBV11-3 to TRBJ2-7, with 8 positions matching TRBD2. Per germline, CDR1 SGHNT and CDR2 YENEEA. After removal of 4 bases from V and 8 bases from J, the junction contained 10 bases not matched to a gene. The CDR3 runs to 14 residues. CDR3 bases: TGTGCCAGCAGCTCGGGCGGGGGGACCCCACAGCAGTACTTC. It is translated as CASSSGGGTPQQYF.

The rearrangement links TRBV28 to TRBJ2-7; no clear D gene. Per the germline V gene, CDR1 is MDHEN and CDR2 is SYDVKM. The CDR3 totals 14 residues. V lost 4 bases to trimming and J lost 2 bases, with 12 bases between them. The CDR3 DNA is TGTGCCAGCAGTTACTCGGGTCCAACCTACGAGCAGTACTTC. It yields the protein CASSYSGPTYEQYF.

Worth noting for this clone: The sample holds other DNA sequences that translate to the same CDR3. The V gene is TRBV5-1, the J gene TRBJ1-2; 9 bases map to TRBD1. The CDR3 contains 14 residues. V was pared by 0 bases and J by 7 bases, with 4 bases of the junction left unmatched. The germline V gene has CDR1 SGHRS and CDR2 YFSETQ. DNA of the CDR3: TGCGCCAGCAGCTTGGTGGGACAGGGCCGTGGCTACACCTTC. This codes for CASSLVGQGRGYTF.

This rearrangement joins TRBV5-1 to TRBJ2-1; 7 bases are a match to TRBD2. The germline V gene encodes CDR1 SGHRS and CDR2 YFSETQ. The trim removed 5 bases at V and 8 bases at J, leaving 13 bases unmatched. The CDR3 loop spans 15 amino acids. The CDR3 reads CASRLAGDVTDEQFF. CDR3 nucleotides: TGCGCCAGCAGACTCGCGGGAGACGTCACCGATGAGCAGTTCTTC.

The chain is built from TRBV19 and TRBJ2-3; possibly TRBD2 for D (6 bases). Germline values: CDR1 LNHDA, CDR2 SQIVND (reference sequence). V lost 8 bases, J lost 1 base, and 13 bases lay in between. The CDR3 loop spans 14 amino acids. The CDR3 sequence: CASARTMRTDTQYF. CDR3 in DNA: TGTGCCAGTGCCAGGACTATGCGCACAGATACGCAGTATTTT.

The chain links TRBV7-2 to TRBJ1-2; D might be TRBD1 (6 bases). The CDR3 loop spans 16 amino acids. With 0 bases removed from V and 0 bases from J, the gap between germline ends came to 11 bases. Looked up from germline, CDR1 is SGHTA and CDR2 is FQGNSA. For the CDR3, the DNA is TGTGCCAGCAGCTTAGCGCCGGGGGGCGCTAACTATGGCTACACCTTC. Protein: CASSLAPGGANYGYTF.

V is TRBV18 and J is TRBJ1-1; 7 bases line up with TRBD1. Germline V gene sequence: CDR1 KGHSH, CDR2 LQKENI. The CDR3 extends over 13 amino acids. Trimming removed 5 bases from V and 3 bases from J; junction bases left unmatched: 3. The chain's CDR3 is CASSADRDTEAFF. In DNA form, the CDR3 reads TGTGCCAGCTCAGCCGACAGGGACACTGAAGCTTTCTTT.

Comment on this clone: Other nucleotide sequences in the sample specify the same CDR3. The chain has TRBV5-1 and TRBJ2-2; tentative D call: TRBD1 (6 bases). Trimming removed 3 bases from V and 5 bases from J, with 8 bases in between. CDR1 is SGHRS, CDR2 YFSETQ, per germline. The CDR3 consists of 13 residues. The CDR3 loop is CASSSQGTGELFF. In DNA, the CDR3 is TGCGCCAGCAGCTCTCAGGGGACCGGGGAGCTGTTTTTT. The variable domain in full, completed from reference TRBV5-1 and TRBJ2-2, reads KAGVTQTPRYLIKTRGQQVTLSCSPISGHRSVSWYQQTPGQGLQFLFEYFSETQRNKGNFPGRFSGRQFSNSRSEMNVSTLELGDSALYLCASSSQGTGELFFGEGSRLTVL.

This clone was detected only once. This sequence joins TRBV28 and TRBJ2-3; D call uncertain. V gave up 5 bases and J gave up 4 bases, with 13 bases separating them. The germline V gene encodes CDR1 MDHEN and CDR2 SYDVKM. The CDR3 consists of 14 residues. CDR3 region: CASSAHPLADTQYF. The CDR3 DNA reads TGTGCCAGCAGTGCACACCCCCTGGCAGATACGCAGTATTTT.

This rearrangement joins TRBV27 to TRBJ2-3; possibly TRBD2 for D (7 bases). Trimming removed 8 bases at V and 2 bases at J, with 29 bases between. The V gene's germline CDR1 is MNHEY and CDR2 SMNVEV (reference sequence). CDR3 size: 19 residues. The CDR3 loop is CASRTGRGGGPLTTDTQYF. CDR3 sequence (DNA): TGTGCCAGCCGTACAGGACGAGGGGGGGGACCCCTAACCACAGATACGCAGTATTTT.

This rearrangement joins TRBV7-8 to TRBJ2-1; tentatively, D is TRBD2 (6 bases). The V gene lost 5 bases and the J gene lost 8 bases, with 25 bases spanning the gap. Germline loops: CDR1 SGHVS, CDR2 FQNEAQ. This CDR3 comprises 17 residues. The CDR3 nucleotides read TGTGCCAGCAGCCCTCTGTATTCGGGAGCCCCCCTGGATGAGCAGTTCTTC. Translation: CASSPLYSGAPLDEQFF.

The V gene is TRBV7-2, the J gene TRBJ1-1; D gene ambiguous. Trimming cost V 2 bases and J 1 base, with 8 bases left between them. Germline V lookup: CDR1 SGHTA, CDR2 FQGNSA. The CDR3 has 14 amino acids. The CDR3 spells CASSLPPGNTEAFF. As DNA, the CDR3 is TGTGCCAGCAGCTTACCCCCGGGGAACACTGAAGCTTTCTTT.

The chain is built from TRBV19 and TRBJ2-7; the match to TRBD1 covers 9 bases. Germline CDR1 reads LNHDA; CDR2 reads SQIVND (reference sequence). V shed 3 bases and J 5 bases; nucleotides not matched to a gene: 8. This CDR3 contains 15 residues. This chain's CDR3 is CASSIQGQGFHEQYF. In DNA form, the CDR3 reads TGTGCCAGTAGTATTCAAGGACAGGGGTTCCACGAGCAGTACTTC.

In this sample, this clone turned up a few times. The chain links TRBV28 to TRBJ1-3; the D gene is possibly TRBD1 (5 bases). This CDR3 contains 14 residues. The V end was cut by 8 bases, the J end by 8 bases, with 19 bases between. The germline V gene encodes CDR1 MDHEN and CDR2 SYDVKM. CDR3 coding DNA: TGTGCCAGCGGACCCCCACGGGGGAGGGACACCATATATTTT. It translates to CASGPPRGRDTIYF.

V usage is TRBV5-1 and J usage is TRBJ1-4; the match to TRBD1 covers 7 bases. The V gene end was trimmed by 3 bases and the J gene end by 5 bases; junction bases not matched to a gene: 4. Germline V gives CDR1 SGHRS, CDR2 YFSETQ. The CDR3 is 14 residues long. The CDR3 spells CASSSGTVNEKLFF. DNA of the CDR3: TGCGCCAGCAGCTCTGGGACAGTAAATGAAAAACTGTTTTTT.

This clone is a singleton in its sample. The chain combines TRBV5-4 with TRBJ1-1, with TRBD1 matching over 9 bases. Germline-derived CDR1 and CDR2 are SGHNT and YYREEE (reference sequence). This CDR3 spans 18 amino acids. Losses at the gene ends were 7 bases for V and 0 bases for J; bases not matched to a gene: 16. As DNA, the CDR3 is TGTGCCAGCTACTTACTACAGGGGGCTCCCAAGATGAACACTGAAGCTTTCTTT. Encoded protein: CASYLLQGAPKMNTEAFF.

This chain uses TRBV7-2 with TRBJ2-3; 12 positions match TRBD2. The CDR3 extends over 16 amino acids. CDR1 is SGHTA, CDR2 FQGNSA, per germline. Trimming at V came to 0 bases and at J to 7 bases, leaving 5 bases not matched to a gene. The CDR3 sequence: CASSLARTSGVNTQYF. DNA of the CDR3: TGTGCCAGCAGCTTAGCACGGACTAGCGGGGTCAATACGCAGTATTTT.

J is TRBJ2-7 and V is TRBV7-8; 13 bases are shared with TRBD2. Germline V gene sequence: CDR1 SGHVS, CDR2 FQNEAQ. The CDR3 sequence is 19 residues long. V lost 0 bases, J lost 4 bases, and 12 bases stayed unmatched. The CDR3 DNA reads TGTGCCAGCAGCTTAGCGTTTGGGACTAGCGGGATCCCGCTATACGAGCAGTACTTC. The encoded protein is CASSLAFGTSGIPLYEQYF.

This clone was picked up many times. The rearrangement joins TRBV7-2 to TRBJ2-7; D is perhaps TRBD2 (6 bases). This CDR3 spans 14 amino acids. V was cut by 8 bases and J by 2 bases, with 16 bases left in between. Germline CDR1 is SGHTA and CDR2 is FQGNSA. CDR3 amino acids: CASLLGLPPYEQYF. The CDR3 coding sequence is TGTGCCAGCCTATTGGGACTTCCCCCCTACGAGCAGTACTTC.

This chain connects TRBV28 to TRBJ2-7; possible D gene TRBD1, 5 bases. This CDR3 comprises 13 residues. Trimming took off 11 bases at V and 4 bases at J, with 18 bases between the two ends. CDR1 is MDHEN, CDR2 SYDVKM, per germline. This CDR3 is CAEAKGLGYEQYF. CDR3 DNA sequence: TGTGCCGAAGCGAAGGGGCTAGGGTACGAGCAGTACTTC.

The CDR3 region is CASSLFIFGNSNQPQHF. The CDR3 bases are TGTGCCAGCAGTTTATTTATCTTCGGGAATAGCAATCAGCCCCAGCATTTT. This rearrangement joins TRBV28 to TRBJ1-5; D uncertain. The CDR3 is 17 residues long. Trimming stripped 1 base from V and 0 bases from J, with 13 bases between. Germline V gives CDR1 MDHEN, CDR2 SYDVKM.

This clone has only a few counts. The CDR3 loop is CASALTSLNTEAFF. The CDR3 DNA sequence: TGTGCCAGCGCCCTAACCTCCTTGAACACTGAAGCTTTCTTT. This chain uses TRBV6-5 with TRBJ1-1, with D hard to call. The germline gives CDR1 MNHEY, CDR2 SVGAGI. CDR3 length: 14 residues. V was trimmed by 8 bases and J by 0 bases, leaving 13 bases between them.